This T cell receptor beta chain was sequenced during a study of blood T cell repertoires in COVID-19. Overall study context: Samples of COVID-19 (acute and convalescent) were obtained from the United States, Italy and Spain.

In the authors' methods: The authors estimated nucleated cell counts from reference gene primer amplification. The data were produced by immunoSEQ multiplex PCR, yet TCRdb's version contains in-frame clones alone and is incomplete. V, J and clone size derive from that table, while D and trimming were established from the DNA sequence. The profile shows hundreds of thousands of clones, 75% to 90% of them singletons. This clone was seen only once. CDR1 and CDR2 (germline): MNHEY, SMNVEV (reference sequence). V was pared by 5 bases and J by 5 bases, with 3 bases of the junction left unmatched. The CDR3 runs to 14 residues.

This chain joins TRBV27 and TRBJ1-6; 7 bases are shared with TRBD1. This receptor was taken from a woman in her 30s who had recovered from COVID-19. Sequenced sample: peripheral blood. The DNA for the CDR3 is TGTGCCAGCAGTCTAACAGGGGATAATTCACCCCTCCACTTT. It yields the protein CASSLTGDNSPLHF.